The 29 T cell receptor beta chains given below trace back to one sample, sequenced in a study of naive and memory T cell subsets. An equimolar mix of two oligonucleotides served as the beta constant-region primer for TRBC1 and TRBC2. Nested alpha and beta constant-region primers with the SP2 primer drove four PCR rounds on ligated cDNA. TCRdb redid the calling of the UMI-ligation and nested PCR reads with MiXCR, one entry per CDR3 protein. Here the sample spans some 82,000 distinct CDR3 sequences, about 10% being singletons. The source material was naive CD8+ T cells from blood. Receptors originate from a human donor in good health.

This clonotype was counted between two and nine times. The chain links TRBV6-2 or TRBV6-3 to TRBJ2-3; 7 positions agree with TRBD2. Germline assignment: CDR1 MNHEY and CDR2 SVGEGT. This CDR3 has 13 amino acids. Losses at the gene ends were 8 bases for V and 4 bases for J; bases not matched to a gene: 6. The CDR3, as DNA: TGTGCCAGCGCTGGGGAGGGCCCAGATACGCAGTATTTT. Translating gives CASAGEGPDTQYF.

This clonotype has ten or more counts. The chain recombines TRBV30 with TRBJ2-3; the D is unclear. The CDR3 totals 14 residues. The V end lost 0 bases, the J end lost 3 bases, and 10 bases lay between the germline ends. Germline values: CDR1 GTSNPN, CDR2 SVGIG (reference sequence). CDR3 coding DNA: TGTGCCTGGAGTGTACGGCTAGAAACAGATACGCAGTATTTT. This codes for CAWSVRLETDTQYF.

As to this clonotype: Because it lacks the conserved phenylalanine or tryptophan at the end, this CDR3 is likely a read error. V and J are TRBV7-6 and TRBJ1-3, with a tentative D call TRBD1 (5 bases). The ends were cut back, 5 bases at V and 0 bases at J, with 11 bases in the middle. The CDR3 covers 15 residues. The germline gives CDR1 SGHVS, CDR2 FNYEAQ. CDR3: CASSDGTSSGNTIYL. As DNA, the CDR3 is TGTGCCAGCAGCGACGGGACGAGCTCTGGAAACACCATATATCTT.

This clonotype was detected only a few times. The gene calls are TRBV7-9 and TRBJ2-2, with a tentative D call TRBD2 (6 bases). V lost 2 bases and J 5 bases, leaving 12 bases between the germline ends. This CDR3 has 15 residues. Looked up from germline, CDR1 is SEHNR and CDR2 is FQNEAQ (reference sequence). The CDR3 protein is CASSLYSGSTGELFF. CDR3 nucleotides: TGTGCCAGCAGCTTATATAGCGGAAGTACCGGGGAGCTGTTTTTT.

This sequence joins TRBV27 and TRBJ2-7; no firm D call. From germline, CDR1 is MNHEY and CDR2 SMNVEV (reference sequence). V gave up 5 bases and J gave up 6 bases, with 14 bases separating them. This CDR3 is built from 13 residues. In nucleotides, the CDR3 is TGTGCCAGCAGTCCGGCCCCTAGTGCCGAGCAGTACTTC. It translates to CASSPAPSAEQYF.

This clonotype was seen only a few times. J is TRBJ2-5 and V is TRBV7-6; D may match TRBD1 or TRBD2 (5 bases each). Germline CDR1 SGHVS, CDR2 FNYEAQ. This CDR3 contains 14 residues. Trimming stripped 1 base from V and 3 bases from J, with 9 bases between. The CDR3: CASSLVRGEETQYF. CDR3 nucleotide sequence: TGTGCCAGCAGCTTAGTCCGGGGCGAAGAGACCCAGTACTTC.

The table lists this clonotype with a count of one. This rearrangement joins TRBV27 to TRBJ2-7; perhaps TRBD2 as D (5 bases). The CDR3 has 13 residues. CDR1 and CDR2 (germline): MNHEY, SMNVEV (reference sequence). V lost 0 bases to trimming and J lost 7 bases, with 10 bases between them. CDR3 in DNA: TGTGCCAGCAGTTTATCGGGAGCGAGGGAGCAGTACTTC. It codes for CASSLSGAREQYF.

CDR3 nucleotides: TGTGCCAGCAGTTCCAGCGGGATCTCCTACGAGCAGTACTTC. This gives the protein CASSSSGISYEQYF. This sequence joins TRBV28 and TRBJ2-7; 7 bases are a match to TRBD2. V lost 4 bases to trimming and J lost 0 bases; unmatched junction nucleotides: 3. The CDR3 contains 14 residues. CDR1 and CDR2 (germline): MDHEN, SYDVKM. Variable domain in full (rest from reference TRBV28 and TRBJ2-7): DVKVTQSSRYLVKRTGEKVFLECVQDMDHENMFWYRQDPGLGLRLIYFSYDVKMKEKGDIPEGYSVSREKKERFSLILESASTNQTSMYLCASSSSGISYEQYFGPGTRLTVT.

This clonotype occurred many times. This chain connects TRBV20-1 to TRBJ2-7; 7 nucleotides align to TRBD1. Unmatched junction bases numbered 6, after V lost 5 bases and J lost 2 bases. Germline V lookup: CDR1 DFQATT, CDR2 SNEGSKA (reference sequence). The CDR3 totals 13 residues. The CDR3 here is CSAPSGTAYEQYF. The CDR3 DNA reads as TGCAGTGCTCCCTCCGGGACAGCCTACGAGCAGTACTTC.

There are many counts of this clonotype. CDR3 sequence reads: CASSSLSGRDAYNEQFF. CDR3 nucleotides: TGTGCCAGCAGTTCACTTAGCGGGAGGGATGCCTACAATGAGCAGTTCTTC. The J gene is TRBJ2-1, the V gene TRBV27, with 11 positions matching TRBD2. The CDR3 is 17 residues long. Germline V gene sequence: CDR1 MNHEY, CDR2 SMNVEV (reference sequence). Trimming at V came to 4 bases and at J to 2 bases, leaving 7 bases not matched to a gene.

This clonotype was found a few times. The V gene is TRBV5-8, the J gene TRBJ2-1, with unresolved D. The V end was cut by 0 bases, the J end by 6 bases, with 7 bases between. CDR1 is SGHTS, CDR2 YDEGEE, per germline. The CDR3 has 13 amino acids. This chain's CDR3 is CASSLDPGNEQFF. Here the CDR3 DNA reads TGTGCCAGCAGCTTGGACCCGGGCAATGAGCAGTTCTTC. The full variable domain, with the rest looked up from reference TRBV5-8 and TRBJ2-1, is EAGVTQSPTHLIKTRGQQATLRCSPISGHTSVYWYQQALGLGLQFLLWYDEGEERNRGNFPPRFSGRQFPNYSSELNVNALELEDSALYLCASSLDPGNEQFFGPGTRLTVL.

The chain uses TRBV4-1 and TRBJ1-1; 7 nucleotides match TRBD1. CDR3 length: 12 amino acids. The J segment lost 7 bases and the V segment lost 4 bases, leaving 3 bases of the junction unmatched. The germline V gene encodes CDR1 MGHRA and CDR2 YSYEKL. CDR3 nucleotides: TGCGCCAGCAGCCGTGGGACAGATGAAGCTTTCTTT. It is translated as CASSRGTDEAFF.

V gene TRBV6-6 combines with J gene TRBJ1-5; D not certain. The V and J ends lost 2 bases and 4 bases respectively, with 12 bases between them. CDR1 MNHNY and CDR2 SVGAGI come from the germline V gene (reference sequence). The CDR3 has 15 amino acids. CDR3 region: CASSYEGGRNQPQHF. The CDR3 nucleotides read TGTGCCAGCAGTTACGAGGGAGGGAGGAATCAGCCCCAGCATTTT.

This chain connects TRBV3-1 to TRBJ1-5; D gene unclear. The CDR3 spans 17 residues. Germline assignment: CDR1 LGHDT and CDR2 YNNKEL (reference sequence). V was pared by 0 bases and J by 0 bases, with 12 bases between. The CDR3 nucleotides read TGTGCCAGCAGCCAAGATTCGGGTAGTTATAGCAATCAGCCCCAGCATTTT. Its protein product is CASSQDSGSYSNQPQHF.

This clonotype was observed many times. V and J are TRBV20-1 and TRBJ1-4; D uncertain. V lost 4 bases, J lost 7 bases, and 16 bases lay in between. The CDR3 totals 14 residues. Germline V CDR1 and CDR2: DFQATT, SNEGSKA (reference sequence). The CDR3 loop reads CSAKWSDAFEKLFF. The CDR3 DNA follows: TGCAGTGCTAAATGGAGTGACGCCTTTGAAAAACTGTTTTTT.

This chain links TRBV6-2 or TRBV6-3 with TRBJ2-5; a possible D gene is TRBD2 (5 bases). CDR3 length: 16 amino acids. Germline V CDR1 and CDR2: MNHEY, SVGEGT. V was cut by 2 bases and J by 2 bases, with 15 bases left in between. CDR3 nucleotide sequence: TGTGCCAGCAGTTACCTCGAGGAGGCCCTGCAAGAGACCCAGTACTTC. Protein: CASSYLEEALQETQYF.

At least ten counts were recorded for this clonotype. The rearrangement links TRBV23-1 to TRBJ1-1, with 7 bases lining up with TRBD1. TRBV23-1 is recorded as an ORF, its role being uncertain. The CDR3 is 16 residues long. V trimming: 2 bases; J trimming: 7 bases; junction bases outside the gene matches: 13. The CDR3 reads CASSQRETGREGEAFF. The CDR3 DNA is TGCGCCAGCAGTCAACGGGAGACAGGGCGAGAAGGTGAAGCTTTCTTT.

This clonotype was detected ten times or more. The gene calls are TRBV20-1 and TRBJ1-2, with D unclear. V lost 3 bases to trimming and J lost 6 bases, with 2 bases between them. Germline-derived CDR1 and CDR2 are DFQATT and SNEGSKA (reference sequence). The CDR3 covers 9 residues. The chain's CDR3 is CSASDGYTF. The CDR3 nucleotides are TGCAGTGCTAGTGATGGCTACACCTTC.

The gene calls are TRBV28 and TRBJ2-1, with unresolved D. Trimming removed 7 bases from V and 8 bases from J, with 18 bases in between. This CDR3 has 14 amino acids. CDR1 MDHEN and CDR2 SYDVKM come from the germline V gene. CDR3 amino acids: CASMFNLFSDEQFF. DNA of the CDR3: TGTGCCAGCATGTTTAACCTGTTTTCTGATGAGCAGTTCTTC. The variable domain in full, with the rest retrieved from reference TRBV28 and TRBJ2-1, is DVKVTQSSRYLVKRTGEKVFLECVQDMDHENMFWYRQDPGLGLRLIYFSYDVKMKEKGDIPEGYSVSREKKERFSLILESASTNQTSMYLCASMFNLFSDEQFFGPGTRLTVL.

This clonotype has a count of ten or more. This chain uses TRBV6-5 with TRBJ2-1; the match to TRBD2 covers 13 bases. The germline CDR1 and CDR2 sequences are MNHEY and SVGAGI. CDR3 length equals 16 residues. The ends lost 7 bases at V and 2 bases at J; junction bases unmatched: 5. CDR3 coding DNA: TGTGCCAGCAACCTACTAGCGGGAGGGGCCTACAATGAGCAGTTCTTC. It yields the protein CASNLLAGGAYNEQFF.

Remarks on this clonotype: One base away lies a much larger clone, so this may be a sequencing read error. The genes are TRBV7-7 and TRBJ2-7; D is possibly TRBD1 or TRBD2 (5 bases each). This CDR3 region has 13 residues. CDR1 and CDR2 (germline): SSHAT, FNYEAQ (reference sequence). Here the CDR3 reads CASSRGSGYEQCF. DNA for the CDR3: TGTGCCAGCAGCAGGGGCTCGGGATACGAGCAGTGCTTC.

The chain joins TRBV15 to TRBJ2-7; 13 bases line up with TRBD2. The CDR3 runs 15 residues. Trimming at V came to 3 bases and at J to 4 bases, leaving 3 bases not matched to a gene. Germline CDR1 LNHNV, CDR2 YYDKDF (reference sequence). As DNA, the CDR3 is TGTGCCACCAGCAGCGGACTAGCGGGAGCGTACGAGCAGTACTTC. As protein: CATSSGLAGAYEQYF.

This clonotype was counted ten times or more. This chain links TRBV27 with TRBJ1-1; 8 nucleotides agree with TRBD1. Trimming cost V 5 bases and J 0 bases; bases outside gene matches: 5. CDR1 is MNHEY, CDR2 SMNVEV, per germline (reference sequence). There are 15 residues in the CDR3. CDR3 sequence reads: CASSTRTGMNTEAFF. DNA of the CDR3: TGTGCCAGCAGTACCAGGACAGGGATGAACACTGAAGCTTTCTTT.

CDR3 residues: CASSQAAQSSYEQYF. DNA for the CDR3: TGCGCCAGCAGCCAAGCGGCGCAGAGCTCCTACGAGCAGTACTTC. The chain couples TRBV4-1 to TRBJ2-7; D remains ambiguous. Trimming cost V 1 base and J 0 bases, with 10 bases left between them. CDR1 and CDR2 from the germline V gene are MGHRA and YSYEKL. CDR3 length: 15 amino acids.

V usage is TRBV3-1 and J usage is TRBJ2-1; D ambiguous. The CDR3 contains 13 residues. Per germline, CDR1 LGHDT and CDR2 YNNKEL (reference sequence). Trimming took 0 bases from V and 14 from J, leaving 14 bases between them. The CDR3 loop reads CASSQDISDREFF. The CDR3 DNA is TGTGCCAGCAGCCAAGATATATCGGACCGAGAGTTCTTC.

As to this clonotype: This may stem from a read error, because a much larger clone lies one nucleotide away. In this CDR3 the conserved last residue, phenylalanine or tryptophan, is missing, so a read error is likely. The chain couples TRBV4-1 to TRBJ2-7; tentative D call: TRBD2 (5 bases). The V end lost 1 base, the J end lost 0 bases, and 13 bases lay between the germline ends. This CDR3 is built from 16 residues. Germline CDR1 is MGHRA and CDR2 is YSYEKL. CDR3 in DNA: TGCGCCAGCAGCCAAGCCTGGGGAGCTTCCTCCTACGAGCAGTACTAC. This translates into CASSQAWGASSYEQYY.

This chain joins TRBV24-1 and TRBJ2-2, with 7 nucleotides matching TRBD1. V shed 8 bases, J shed 1 base, and the junction held 6 bases outside the gene matches. This CDR3 is 15 amino acids long. Looked up from germline, CDR1 is KGHDR and CDR2 is SFDVKD. CDR3 bases: TGTGCCACCACCGAGACAGGGAGGAACACCGGGGAGCTGTTTTTT. Residues: CATTETGRNTGELFF.

This clonotype came up a few times. The chain is built from TRBV29-1 and TRBJ1-5; TRBD1 might be the D (5 bases). Germline V gene data show CDR1 as SQVTM and CDR2 as ANQGSEA. CDR3 length: 14 residues. V lost 4 bases and J lost 11, with 21 bases in between. As DNA, the CDR3 is TGCAGCGTTGGGAGAGTGGGACGTCCAGAAGCCCAGCATTTT. It specifies CSVGRVGRPEAQHF.

The table lists this clonotype with a few counts. V gene TRBV6-6 combines with J gene TRBJ1-4; 7 bases are shared with TRBD1. CDR1 is MNHNY and CDR2 is SVGAGI in the germline V gene (reference sequence). CDR3 size: 13 residues. After removal of 10 bases from V and 5 bases from J, the junction contained 7 bases not matched to a gene. The CDR3 region has the DNA TGTGCCACCAGGGGACAGAACAATGAAAAACTGTTTTTT. Amino acids: CATRGQNNEKLFF.